The T cell receptor (beta chain) under discussion was sequenced for a study of control samples from healthy donors and cancer patients (dated by TCRdb to 2020 to 2021). Note on this clone: The clone's antigen remains unknown. No per-base quality is available; no much larger clone lies one base away.

Library preparation was by the immunoSEQ multiplex PCR assay. In TCRdb, the immuneACCESS table is reduced to in-frame sequences with V and J assigned. These tables do not hold every clone; where another copy was compared, an unresolved V gene accounts for under half, and the others remain unexplained. This sample gives 100,000 to 150,000 clones in total; 91% of them show up just once. The top ten clones comprise approximately 7.8% of the sample. The CDR3 runs 12 amino acids, cysteine and phenylalanine included. Left in the record is the CDR3 DNA by itself, 36 bases read in frame from the first base. Between the V and J ends, shortened by 3 bases and 8 bases respectively, the junction contains 9 bases. The germline V gene encodes CDR1 SGHRS and CDR2 YFSETQ.

Material for sequencing was blood. This sequence was found in a young woman in good health. The rearrangement combines TRBV5-1 with TRBJ2-1; the D segment cannot be called with confidence. The CDR3 in this case is CASSSTDHEQFF. The nucleotide sequence reads as follows: TGCGCCAGCAGCTCGACGGATCATGAGCAGTTCTTC.